These 20 T cell receptor beta chains were sequenced from one sample in a study of CD8+CD57+ T cells in acquired aplastic anemia. TCR beta VDJ and CDR3 profiling used genomic DNA as template. TCRdb analysed the reads with MiXCR anew, one entry per CDR3 protein. Here the sample spans under 200,000 distinct CDR3 sequences, around 50% being singletons. By flow cytometry, patients selected for sequencing had shown an expansion of CD8+CD57+ cells. The source material was sorted CD4+, CD8+, or CD8+CD57+ T cells (not recorded which) from PBMCs. Receptor source: a human donor with aplastic anemia.

This clonotype occurred many times. The chain carries TRBV15 and TRBJ1-3; 9 bases are shared with TRBD1. V was pared by 4 bases and J by 6 bases, with 7 bases of the junction left unmatched. The CDR3 totals 15 residues. CDR1 LNHNV and CDR2 YYDKDF come from the germline V gene (reference sequence). Here the CDR3 reads CATSIQGAILNTIYF. The CDR3 DNA reads TGTGCCACCAGCATACAGGGGGCAATTTTAAACACCATATATTTT.

This clonotype was observed many times. The gene calls are TRBV24-1 and TRBJ1-2; 8 bases match TRBD1. Germline assignment: CDR1 KGHDR and CDR2 SFDVKD. CDR3 length equals 14 residues. V lost 5 bases to trimming and J lost 8 bases; unmatched junction nucleotides: 9. In DNA, the CDR3 is TGTGCCACCAGTGCTTCTGGCAGGGGGCAAGGCTACACCTTC. Residues: CATSASGRGQGYTF.

V gene TRBV12-3 or TRBV12-4 combines with J gene TRBJ1-1; no firm D call. The CDR3 extends over 13 amino acids. Trimming cost V 2 bases and J 7 bases, with 11 bases left between them. This CDR3 is CASSLRRGSEAFF. In DNA form, the CDR3 reads TGTGCCAGCAGTTTACGGCGAGGCAGTGAAGCTTTCTTT.

This clonotype was recorded a few times. The genes are TRBV7-2 and TRBJ1-2, with TRBD1 as a possible D gene (5 bases). In germline, CDR1 is SGHTA, CDR2 FQGNSA. This CDR3 comprises 14 residues. The germline V and J ends were trimmed by 0 bases and 2 bases, with 7 bases remaining between them. The CDR3 here is CASSLAQGNYGYTF. Here the CDR3 DNA reads TGTGCCAGCAGCTTAGCCCAGGGAAACTATGGCTACACCTTC.

This clonotype was observed at least ten times. The gene calls are TRBV24-1 and TRBJ2-1, with unresolved D. Trimming took 3 bases from V and 0 from J, leaving 11 bases between them. The CDR3 length is 16 residues. CDR1 is KGHDR, CDR2 SFDVKD, per germline. The CDR3 region is CATSDPDGSSYNEQFF. In DNA, the CDR3 is TGTGCCACCAGTGATCCAGACGGTAGCTCCTACAATGAGCAGTTCTTC.

The V gene is TRBV5-4, the J gene TRBJ2-1; the match to TRBD2 covers 16 bases. The V gene end was trimmed by 3 bases and the J gene end by 10 bases; junction bases not matched to a gene: 10. Germline values: CDR1 SGHNT, CDR2 YYREEE (reference sequence). This CDR3 has 17 residues. CDR3 DNA sequence: TGTGCCAGCAGCTCCGGGACTAGCGGGAGGGCCTACCCAGAGCAGTTCTTC. Translation gives CASSSGTSGRAYPEQFF.

Of note for this clonotype: A read error may be the cause here, since a much bigger clone is one base away. CDR3 nucleotide sequence: TGTGGCAGCAGCTCCACCCAAGACACGGCCGCTGAAGCTTTCTTT. Residues: CGSSSTQDTAAEAFF. J is TRBJ1-1 and V is TRBV5-4; unclear D gene. The CDR3 is made up of 15 amino acids. Germline V lookup: CDR1 SGHNT, CDR2 YYREEE (reference sequence).

The genes are TRBV20-1 and TRBJ1-6; no reliable D call. Germline V gives CDR1 DFQATT, CDR2 SNEGSKA (reference sequence). This CDR3 comprises 13 residues. Trimming stripped 5 bases from V and 7 bases from J, with 12 bases between. CDR3 residues: CSAVRDANSPLHF. The DNA for the CDR3 is TGCAGTGCTGTCAGAGACGCAAATTCACCCCTCCACTTT.

This sequence joins TRBV29-1 and TRBJ1-1; TRBD1 agrees at 7 bases. This CDR3 is 13 amino acids long. With 7 bases clipped from V and 5 bases from J, the junction kept 10 bases outside the gene matches. CDR1 is SQVTM and CDR2 is ANQGSEA in the germline V gene. The DNA for the CDR3 is TGCAGCGCTAGAGGGGGCCCAGGGACTGAAGCTTTCTTT. Translating it yields CSARGGPGTEAFF.

This sequence joins TRBV10-1 and TRBJ1-2; 8 bases line up with TRBD1. Trimming cost V 3 bases and J 8 bases; bases outside gene matches: 14. The germline V gene encodes CDR1 WNHNN and CDR2 SYGVQD (reference sequence). CDR3 length: 16 amino acids. Here the CDR3 reads CASSEEDRARRKGYTF. The CDR3, as DNA: TGCGCCAGCAGTGAAGAGGACAGGGCGCGTCGTAAGGGCTACACCTTC.

This clonotype has at least ten counts. This rearrangement joins TRBV5-1 to TRBJ1-3; no reliable D call. V lost 5 bases and J 2 bases, leaving 11 bases between the germline ends. This CDR3 region has 14 residues. CDR1 SGHRS and CDR2 YFSETQ come from the germline V gene. CDR3 DNA: TGCGCCAGCAGGGGAGGAGGGACTGGAAACACCATATATTTT. As protein: CASRGGGTGNTIYF.

This chain links TRBV10-3 with TRBJ1-1, with D possibly matching TRBD1 (6 bases). Germline V gene sequence: CDR1 ENHRY, CDR2 SYGVKD. The CDR3 totals 14 residues. Trimming pared 5 bases from V and 0 bases from J, leaving 10 bases between. The CDR3 DNA is TGTGCCATCAGTAACAACAGGGTGAACACTGAAGCTTTCTTT. It encodes CAISNNRVNTEAFF.

This clonotype was seen many times. The chain combines TRBV7-2 with TRBJ2-7, with 7 bases fitting TRBD2. CDR3 length equals 14 residues. V lost 4 bases, J lost 7 bases, and 10 bases stayed unmatched. CDR1 SGHTA and CDR2 FQGNSA come from the germline V gene. The CDR3 is CASSSRDYMIEQYF. CDR3 nucleotides: TGTGCCAGCAGCTCCCGGGACTACATGATAGAGCAGTACTTC.

V and J are TRBV20-1 and TRBJ1-1, with D possibly matching TRBD1 (6 bases). The CDR3 is 13 residues long. Germline CDR1 DFQATT, CDR2 SNEGSKA (reference sequence). Trimming took off 2 bases at V and 5 bases at J, with 12 bases between the two ends. The CDR3 here is CSARIRGRTEAFF. CDR3 DNA: TGCAGTGCTAGAATCAGGGGTCGGACTGAAGCTTTCTTT.

This clonotype was seen ten or more times. The rearrangement links TRBV20-1 to TRBJ1-3; D is undetermined. CDR3 length: 15 amino acids. V was trimmed by 5 bases and J by 5 bases, leaving 19 bases between them. Germline V lookup: CDR1 DFQATT, CDR2 SNEGSKA (reference sequence). This CDR3 is CSAASSRTQRNTIYF. CDR3 nucleotide sequence: TGCAGTGCTGCCAGTTCCCGGACCCAAAGAAACACCATATATTTT.

The V gene is TRBV25-1, the J gene TRBJ1-6, with D perhaps TRBD1 (5 bases). V lost 6 bases and J lost 8, with 11 bases in between. In germline, CDR1 is MGHDK, CDR2 SYGVNS. This CDR3 region has 13 residues. The DNA of the CDR3 is TGTGCCAGCAGGGGGACGGGCCATTCACCCCTCCACTTT. It yields the protein CASRGTGHSPLHF.

In its sample, this clonotype was seen once. This chain joins TRBV6-5 and TRBJ2-7, with D unresolved. The V end was cut by 4 bases, the J end by 1 base, with 11 bases between. The germline V gene encodes CDR1 MNHEY and CDR2 SVGAGI. CDR3 length equals 14 residues. The CDR3 reads CASSSPTLSYEQYF. CDR3 nucleotide sequence: TGTGCCAGCAGTTCCCCGACACTTTCCTACGAGCAGTACTTC.

This rearrangement joins TRBV29-1 to TRBJ2-7, with no clear D. V lost 6 bases to trimming and J lost 0 bases, with 9 bases between them. CDR3 size: 12 residues. The germline V gene encodes CDR1 SQVTM and CDR2 ANQGSEA. DNA for the CDR3: TGCAGCGTAGGCAGGAGCTCCTACGAGCAGTACTTC. Its translation: CSVGRSSYEQYF.

The chain uses TRBV5-1 and TRBJ2-7, with D possibly TRBD1 on 6 matching bases. Germline values: CDR1 SGHRS, CDR2 YFSETQ. V was pared by 5 bases and J by 3 bases, with 12 bases between. The CDR3 is 13 amino acids. CDR3 residues: CASSPGRGYEQYF. CDR3 nucleotides: TGCGCCAGCAGTCCGGGCAGGGGCTACGAGCAGTACTTC.

This clonotype was detected many times. J is TRBJ2-2 and V is TRBV9; 7 nucleotides match TRBD2. After removal of 0 bases from V and 2 bases from J, the junction contained 7 bases not matched to a gene. This CDR3 comprises 17 residues. Germline CDR1 and CDR2: SGDLS and YYNGEE. CDR3 nucleotide sequence: TGTGCCAGCAGCGTAGTGACGGGAGGACTCAACACCGGGGAGCTGTTTTTT. It translates to CASSVVTGGLNTGELFF.